Below, one T cell receptor beta chain is given with its context. The antigen is undetermined. MiXCR, run by TCRdb on the 5' RACE reads, gives a single entry per CDR3 protein. The top ten hold less than 0.35% of the sample, which has around 1.7 million distinct CDR3 sequences, 32% seen once. Germline V CDR1 and CDR2: LGHNA, YNFKEQ. V lost 1 base and J lost 2, with 9 bases in between. The CDR3 contains 16 residues. The data were obtained in a study of identical twins. General study findings and limits: Insertions ran lower in abundant cord blood beta clonotypes, though not in memory repertoires. Out-of-frame alpha sequences common to twins exhibited a surplus of low generation probability.

Sample: cord blood. This receptor was obtained from a newborn girl in good health. The gene calls are TRBV4-2 and TRBJ2-6; TRBD1 might be the D (6 bases). The CDR3 region has the DNA TGTGCCAGCAGCCAAGGGTCAGGGGCTGGGGCCAACGTCCTGACTTTC. This translates into CASSQGSGAGANVLTF.